Listed here are 3 T cell receptor beta chains from one sample, sequenced in a study of blood T cell repertoires in COVID-19. Produced via immunoSEQ multiplex PCR; TCRdb's table is partial and in-frame only. The top ten clones hold approximately 8.5% of a sample with about 300,000 clones, 88% of them seen once. The source material was peripheral blood. These receptors came from a young man with active or convalescent COVID-19.

The chain uses TRBV11-2 and TRBJ2-1; 10 bases are a match to TRBD2. The germline gives CDR1 SGHAT, CDR2 FQNNGV. The CDR3 covers 16 residues. Trimming at V came to 2 bases and at J to 4 bases, leaving 5 bases not matched to a gene. This CDR3 reads CASSLSLAGAYNEQFF. CDR3 DNA: TGTGCCAGCAGCTTATCTCTAGCGGGGGCATACAATGAGCAGTTCTTC.

DNA for the CDR3: TGTGCCAGCAGCCGCGGCCCCCAAGAGACCCAGTACTTC. Translating gives CASSRGPQETQYF. The gene calls are TRBV7-9 and TRBJ2-5; D not resolved. V lost 5 bases, J lost 1 base, and 8 bases lay in between. Germline CDR1 SEHNR, CDR2 FQNEAQ (reference sequence). The CDR3 is 13 amino acids.

The chain uses TRBV7-2 and TRBJ1-2; D might be TRBD1 (6 bases). CDR1 SGHTA and CDR2 FQGNSA come from the germline V gene. V was pared by 5 bases and J by 1 base, with 11 bases between. The CDR3 is 14 amino acids. This CDR3 reads CASSLPGVNYGYTF. The CDR3 nucleotides read TGTGCCAGCAGCCTCCCAGGGGTTAACTATGGCTACACCTTC.